The clone carrying this TCR beta chain was observed a single time. This entry comes from a study of blood T cell repertoires in COVID-19. The V segment lost 1 base and the J segment 7 bases; nucleotides outside the gene matches: 6. Germline lookup yields CDR1 SGHTA and CDR2 FQGNSA. This CDR3 is 15 amino acids long. Sequencing used immunoSEQ multiplex PCR; TCRdb keeps in-frame clones, though not all of them. The sample includes roughly 39,000 clones, 75% to 90% of them seen just once. This chain links TRBV7-2 with TRBJ1-5; 8 bases fit TRBD1. The sequenced sample was peripheral blood. The clonotype originates from a woman of 80 years or more with active COVID-19. The CDR3 nucleotides are TGTGCCAGCAGCTTAGGGTTTCGACAGGGGCAGCCCCAGCATTTT. Amino acid sequence: CASSLGFRQGQPQHF.